Below, 24 T cell receptor beta chains from the same sample are listed, as sequenced in a study of CD8+ T cells in alopecia areata. Investigators isolated RNA and reverse transcribed it into cDNA to act as the sequencing template. Clones were sequenced by immunoSEQ multiplex PCR, and TCRdb holds only the in-frame ones, with some missing. Observed in the sample are roughly 110,000 clones, none of them singletons. Material for sequencing was lesional skin. These receptors originate from a C3H/HeJ mouse with alopecia areata. The MHC haplotype recorded for the strain is H2-k.

A note on this clone: Gene names follow the mouse nomenclature. Sequencing ends 4 residues short of the CDR3 end; the germline J gene provides the rest. The chain is built from TRBV17 and TRBJ2-1; TRBD1 aligns across 7 bases. Per germline, CDR1 MNHDT and CDR2 YYDKIL. CDR3 length: 12 amino acids. CDR3 residues: CASSGTAAEQFF. The DNA read from the CDR3 is TGTGCTAGCAGTGGGACAGCGGCT. Variable domain in full (rest from reference TRBV17 and TRBJ2-1): DTTVKQNPRYKLARVGKPVNLICSQTMNHDTMYWYQKKPNQAPKLLLFYYDKILNREADTFEKFQSSRPNNSFCSLYIGSAGLEYSAMYLCASSGTAAEQFFGPGTRLTVL.

This clone was detected only a few times. Any gene name here is a mouse gene name. The read comes to an end 4 residues before the CDR3 does, leaving the germline J gene to fill in the end. The chain couples TRBV13-3 to TRBJ1-4; D is possibly TRBD1 (6 bases). V lost 5 bases, J lost 5 bases, and 13 bases lay in between. Germline lookup yields CDR1 NNHDY and CDR2 SYVADS. The CDR3 runs 14 residues. The sequenced CDR3 bases are TGTGCCAGCAGCCACAGGGTTGGAAACGAA. This gives the protein CASSHRVGNE. The CDR3, in full, reads CASSHRVGNERLFF.

Note on this clone: The gene symbols are mouse symbols. Sequencing ends 4 residues short of the CDR3 end; the germline J gene provides the rest. J is TRBJ2-1 and V is TRBV19, with 8 bases matching TRBD2. The junction had 1 base not matched to a gene; V was cut back by 9 bases and J by 2 bases. Germline CDR1 FNHDT, CDR2 SITEND (reference sequence). The CDR3 length is 12 residues. The CDR3 bases that were read are TGTGCCACACTGGGGGACTATGCT. Protein sequence: CATLGDYA. In full, the CDR3 reads CATLGDYAEQFF.

This clone appeared a few times. The germline and genes are mouse ones. The CDR3 end falls 4 residues outside the read, so it is completed with the germline J gene. V and J are TRBV13-3 and TRBJ1-2; a possible D gene is TRBD1 (5 bases). CDR1 is NNHDY, CDR2 SYVADS, per germline. CDR3 length: 14 amino acids. The V end lost 3 bases, the J end lost 1 base, and 10 bases lay between the germline ends. The part of the CDR3 DNA that was read is TGTGCCAGCAGTGGGACACCACAAAACTCC. This sequence encodes CASSGTPQNS. The complete CDR3 sequence is CASSGTPQNSDYTF.

This clone has more than one count but fewer than ten. Genes and germline are mouse. The read finishes 4 residues shy of the CDR3 end, and the germline J gene is used to complete it. The J gene is TRBJ2-5, the V gene TRBV13-3, with 11 bases aligning to TRBD2. The V gene's germline CDR1 is NNHDY and CDR2 SYVADS. The CDR3 covers 17 residues. J was trimmed by 0 bases and V by 3 bases; bases with no gene match: 6. The CDR3: CASSGAGLGVNQDTQYF. The sequenced CDR3 bases are TGTGCCAGCAGTGGGGCGGGACTGGGGGTTAACCAAGAC.

The table lists this clone with many counts. Mouse names are used for the genes. The CDR3 goes on 4 residues after the read ends, and that part is filled in from the germline J gene. The chain links TRBV1 to TRBJ2-7, with 8 bases fitting TRBD2. The germline V gene encodes CDR1 NSQYPW and CDR2 LRSPGD (reference sequence). Germline trimming cut 0 bases from V and 1 base from J; bases unmatched to any gene: 5. This CDR3 has 16 amino acids. CDR3 sequence reads: CTCSADTDWGSYEQYF. Partial CDR3 DNA: TGCACCTGCAGTGCAGATACCGACTGGGGTTCCTAT.

This clone occurred a few times. Genes and germline come from the mouse. The CDR3 end falls 4 residues outside the read, so it is completed with the germline J gene. The V and J genes are TRBV13-1 and TRBJ2-1; D perhaps matches TRBD2 (6 bases). The CDR3 covers 14 residues. Germline V gene lookup returns CDR1 NSHNY and CDR2 SYGAGN. The germline V and J ends were trimmed by 1 base and 5 bases, with 10 bases remaining between them. CDR3: CASSDRLGHAEQFF. The part of the CDR3 DNA that was read is TGTGCCAGCAGTGATCGCCTGGGGCATGCT.

This clone was recorded a few times. The listed genes are named as in mouse. The CDR3 goes on 4 residues after the read ends, and that part is filled in from the germline J gene. V gene TRBV1 combines with J gene TRBJ2-1; 10 bases line up with TRBD1. Germline CDR1 reads NSQYPW; CDR2 reads LRSPGD (reference sequence). The CDR3 has 17 residues. J was trimmed by 0 bases and V by 1 base; bases with no gene match: 3. CDR3 DNA, as far as it was read: TGCACCTGCAGTGCAGTCCGGGACAGGGGTAACTATGCT. Its translation: CTCSAVRDRGNYA. The entire CDR3 sequence reads CTCSAVRDRGNYAEQFF.

This clone was detected a few times. The gene names here belong to mouse. The sequence runs out 4 residues before the end of the CDR3; the remainder is reconstructed from the germline J gene. The chain employs TRBV1 and TRBJ2-3; the match to TRBD2 covers 8 bases. Per germline, CDR1 NSQYPW and CDR2 LRSPGD (reference sequence). This CDR3 spans 16 amino acids. The junction had 6 bases not matched to a gene; V was cut back by 0 bases and J by 4 bases. CDR3: CTCSADPGGRSETLYF. The sequenced CDR3 bases are TGCACCTGCAGTGCAGATCCGGGGGGGCGCTCAGAA.

In regard to this clone: At residue 13, the TCRdb amino acid sequence and the translated nucleotide sequence differ, so the protein here is the DNA translation. The genes are named according to mouse. Sequencing ends 3 residues short of the CDR3 end; the germline J gene provides the rest. The chain couples TRBV19 to TRBJ1-3; D possibly corresponds to TRBD1 (5 bases). This CDR3 comprises 16 residues. Trimming left V 0 bases short and J 0 bases short, with 10 bases between. CDR1 FNHDT and CDR2 SITEND come from the germline V gene (reference sequence). The sequenced part of the CDR3 DNA is TGTGCCAGCAGTATAGCCCCCAGGGCTTCTGGAAATACG. Amino acids: CASSIAPRASGNT. The whole CDR3 protein is CASSIAPRASGNTLYF.

This clone appeared a few times. Germline and genes here are mouse. The read falls 4 residues short of the CDR3 end, and the missing part is taken from the germline J gene. This chain connects TRBV13-3 to TRBJ2-7; 10 bases are shared with TRBD2. CDR1 and CDR2 from the germline V gene are NNHDY and SYVADS. The length of the CDR3 is 14 residues. Incomplete CDR3 DNA: TGTGCCAGCAGTGAGGACTGGGGGCCTGAT. It codes for CASSEDWGPD. The full CDR3 protein is CASSEDWGPDEQYF.

In the case of this clone: The genes and germline here are from mouse. The read falls 4 residues short of the CDR3 end, and the missing part is taken from the germline J gene. V gene TRBV1 combines with J gene TRBJ2-5, with TRBD2 matching over 10 bases. Germline CDR1 is NSQYPW and CDR2 is LRSPGD (reference sequence). The CDR3 has 15 amino acids. The part of the CDR3 DNA that was read is TGCACCTGCAGTGCGGGTGACTGGGGGGAAGAC. Its protein product is CTCSAGDWGED. The entire CDR3 is CTCSAGDWGEDTQYF.

This clone was seen a handful of times. TCRdb's protein sequence differs at residue 15 from the translated DNA; the protein presented here follows the DNA. Gene names and germline match the mouse. The DNA ends 3 residues before the CDR3 does, and the rest of the CDR3 is filled in from the germline J gene. The V and J genes are TRBV1 and TRBJ1-6; D is perhaps TRBD1 (5 bases). TRBJ1-6 qualifies as an ORF whose function is uncertain. V lost 1 base to trimming and J lost 0 bases, with 13 bases between them. There are 18 residues in the CDR3. Looked up from germline, CDR1 is NSQYPW and CDR2 is LRSPGD (reference sequence). CDR3 residues: CTCSAAVTGNSYNSPLYF. The covered CDR3 bases are TGCACCTGCAGTGCAGCAGTAACAGGAAATTCCTATAATTCGCCC.

This clone has ten or more counts. Here the gene names and germline are mouse. The read terminates 4 residues ahead of where the CDR3 ends, so the germline J gene completes it. J is TRBJ1-4 and V is TRBV13-1; 9 bases line up with TRBD1. This CDR3 is built from 15 residues. The junction had 4 bases not matched to a gene; V was cut back by 4 bases and J by 3 bases. CDR1 is NSHNY and CDR2 is SYGAGN in the germline V gene. Partial CDR3 DNA: TGTGCCAGCAGTTCCGGGACAGGGACCAACGAA. Its translation is CASSSGTGTNE. The complete CDR3 protein is CASSSGTGTNERLFF. Full variable domain (missing parts from reference TRBV13-1 and TRBJ1-4): EAAVTQSPRNKVTVTGGNVTLSCRQTNSHNYMYWYRQDTGHGLRLIHYSYGAGNLRIGDVPDGYKATRTTQEDFFLLLELASPSQTSLYFCASSSGTGTNERLFFGHGTKLSVL.

Details on this clone: Mouse gene names apply. The part of the CDR3 DNA that was read is TGCACCTGCAGTGCAGCCAGGGGCCCTAACTATGCT. Its protein is CTCSAARGPNYA. The whole CDR3 sequence reads CTCSAARGPNYAEQFF. The chain uses TRBV1 and TRBJ2-1, with TRBD1 as a possible D gene (6 bases). The CDR3 end falls 4 residues outside the read, so it is completed with the germline J gene. This CDR3 contains 16 residues. Germline CDR1 is NSQYPW and CDR2 is LRSPGD (reference sequence). Trimming stripped 1 base from V and 0 bases from J, with 10 bases between.

With respect to this clone: Gene and germline names: mouse. The observed sequence ends 4 residues before the CDR3 terminus, with the missing tail filled in from the germline J gene. This chain links TRBV1 with TRBJ2-2; 9 bases fit TRBD1. The germline gives CDR1 NSQYPW, CDR2 LRSPGD (reference sequence). This CDR3 is built from 17 residues. V was pared by 3 bases and J by 4 bases, with 9 bases of the junction left unmatched. The part of the CDR3 DNA that was read is TGCACCTGCAGTGCCGAATCGGGGGGACAGGGCACCGGG. Its translation: CTCSAESGGQGTG. The full CDR3 is CTCSAESGGQGTGQLYF.

This clone has just a few counts. The database protein in TCRdb disagrees with the DNA translation at residue 12; the sequence shown here was translated from the DNA. Gene names refer to mouse genes. The observed sequence ends 3 residues before the CDR3 terminus, with the missing tail filled in from the germline J gene. The J gene is TRBJ1-3, the V gene TRBV17, with TRBD1 as a possible D gene (6 bases). Germline CDR1 is MNHDT and CDR2 is YYDKIL. CDR3 size: 15 residues. Trimming shortened V by 1 base and J by 0 bases, and 7 bases separated the two germline ends. Incomplete CDR3 DNA: TGTGCTAGCAGTAGAGGACAGGATTCTGGAAATACG. Translated: CASSRGQDSGNT. Given in full, the CDR3 is CASSRGQDSGNTLYF.

To note about this clone: Gene names are the mouse ones. The read finishes 4 residues shy of the CDR3 end, and the germline J gene is used to complete it. The V gene is TRBV13-2, the J gene TRBJ1-2; 7 nucleotides match TRBD1. Germline CDR1 and CDR2: NNHNN and SYGAGS (reference sequence). The CDR3 totals 15 residues. The sequenced part of the CDR3 DNA is TGTGCCAGCGGTGAGAGGGGGCTGGGTACGTCC. It yields the protein CASGERGLGTS. The whole CDR3 region reads CASGERGLGTSDYTF.

This clone was recorded a few times. These gene names are mouse names. The CDR3 end lies 4 residues beyond the end of the read and is filled in from the germline J gene. The gene calls are TRBV19 and TRBJ2-3; 9 bases line up with TRBD1. The CDR3 runs 16 residues. J was trimmed by 1 base and V by 4 bases; bases with no gene match: 7. CDR1 and CDR2 from the germline V gene are FNHDT and SITEND (reference sequence). This CDR3 is CASSYTGGAGAETLYF. The DNA read from the CDR3 is TGTGCCAGCAGTTACACAGGGGGCGCAGGTGCAGAA.

This clone was found a few times. The gene names given are mouse names. The read terminates 4 residues before the CDR3 end, so the remaining end is supplied by the germline J gene. The genes are TRBV13-3 and TRBJ2-5; 12 bases are a match to TRBD2. The length of the CDR3 is 15 residues. The germline V gene encodes CDR1 NNHDY and CDR2 SYVADS. The DNA read from the CDR3 is TGTGCCAGCAGGAGGACTGGGGGGGTGGGTGAC. This gives the protein CASRRTGGVGD. The CDR3 in full is CASRRTGGVGDTQYF.

To note about this clone: Germline and genes here are mouse. The read ends 4 residues early relative to the CDR3; the germline J gene fills the gap. The genes are TRBV19 and TRBJ2-1; D is perhaps TRBD1 (5 bases). Germline CDR1 is FNHDT and CDR2 is SITEND (reference sequence). V lost 0 bases, J lost 1 base, and 8 bases lay in between. This CDR3 is 15 amino acids long. The CDR3 DNA, read in part, is TGTGCCAGCAGTATAGATGCAGGGAACTATGCT. Translation: CASSIDAGNYA. The entire CDR3 is CASSIDAGNYAEQFF.

Many counts were recorded for this clone. The germline and genes are mouse ones. The read is 4 residues too short to cover the CDR3 end, so that end is filled in from the germline J gene. V is TRBV1 and J is TRBJ2-2; 7 bases map to TRBD1. V shed 4 bases, J shed 1 base, and the junction held 0 bases outside the gene matches. The CDR3 is 14 residues long. Germline lookup yields CDR1 NSQYPW and CDR2 LRSPGD (reference sequence). CDR3 sequence reads: CTCSGDRNTGQLYF. The covered CDR3 bases are TGCACCTGCAGTGGGGACAGAAACACCGGG.

This clone was counted between two and nine times. These gene names are mouse names. The read ends 4 residues before the CDR3 terminus; that terminus is restored from the germline J gene. This chain uses TRBV13-3 with TRBJ2-7, with TRBD2 matching over 8 bases. Germline CDR1 NNHDY, CDR2 SYVADS. The CDR3 covers 13 residues. The CDR3 here is CASSAYWGYEQYF. The sequenced part of the CDR3 DNA is TGTGCCAGCAGTGCATACTGGGGGTAT.

On this clone itself: Gene names and germline match the mouse. The read falls 4 residues short of the CDR3 end, and the missing part is taken from the germline J gene. Other DNA variants within this sample encode the same CDR3. The chain couples TRBV1 to TRBJ1-4, with 8 bases identical to TRBD1. Germline V gene lookup returns CDR1 NSQYPW and CDR2 LRSPGD (reference sequence). V shed 3 bases, J shed 2 bases, and the junction held 2 bases outside the gene matches. The CDR3 sequence is 15 residues long. The covered CDR3 bases are TGCACCTGCAGTGCGCCAGGGGGCTCCAACGAA. Its translation: CTCSAPGGSNE. The full CDR3 reads CTCSAPGGSNERLFF.